This T cell receptor beta chain originates from a study of response to subunit inactivated influenza vaccine. Points from the study as a whole: The authors put forward the suggestion that each seasonal influenza vaccination may bring in only a limited number of new T cells.

This clonotype was detected ten times or more. The antigen remains unidentified. V lost 1 base and J 0 bases, leaving 16 bases between the germline ends. The CDR3 has 18 residues. One entry per CDR3 protein, called by TCRdb with MiXCR from the RT-PCR reads. The table shows 300,000 to 350,000 distinct CDR3 sequences, with about 20% occurring only once. Sample: PBMCs from blood, taken approximately 20 months after vaccination. The rearrangement links TRBV12-3 or TRBV12-4 to TRBJ1-5; tentative D call: TRBD1 (6 bases). The source of this sequence is a man between 50 and 75 years old who received an inactivated influenza vaccine. This CDR3 is CASSLVGRGLPSNQPQHF. As DNA, the CDR3 is TGTGCCAGCAGTTTAGTCGGCAGGGGCCTCCCTAGCAATCAGCCCCAGCATTTT.